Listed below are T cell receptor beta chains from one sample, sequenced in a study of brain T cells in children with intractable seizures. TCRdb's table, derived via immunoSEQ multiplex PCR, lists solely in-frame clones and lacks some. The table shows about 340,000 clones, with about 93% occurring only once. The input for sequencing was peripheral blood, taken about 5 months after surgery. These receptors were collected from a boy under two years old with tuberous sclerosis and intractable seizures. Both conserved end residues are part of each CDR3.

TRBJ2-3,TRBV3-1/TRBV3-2,CASSQQRVLGAGFPDTQYF
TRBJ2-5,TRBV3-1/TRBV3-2,CASRRTGRETQYF
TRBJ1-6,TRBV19,CASSINGQGNSPLHF
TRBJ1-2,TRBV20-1,CSASSPRQGRNGYTF
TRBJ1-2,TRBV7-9,CASSLSPGKGIIRGYTF
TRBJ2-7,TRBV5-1,CASSLVSGLPYEQYF
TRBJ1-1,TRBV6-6,CASSPPDRRVGEAFF
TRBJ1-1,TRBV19,CASSIRGGSTEAFF
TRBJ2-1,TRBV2,CASSEALGSSYNEQFF
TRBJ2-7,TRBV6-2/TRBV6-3,CASSPGPKTEQYF
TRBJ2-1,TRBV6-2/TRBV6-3,CASSGLAGAANEQFF
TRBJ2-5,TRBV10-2,CASSATGASQETQYF
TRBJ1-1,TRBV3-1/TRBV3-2,CASSPLGGGTEAFF
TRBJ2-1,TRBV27,CASSSTPPQDEQFF
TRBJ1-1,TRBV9,CASSVEGTMGAFF
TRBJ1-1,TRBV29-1,CSVLRQSMNTEAFF
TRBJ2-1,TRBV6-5,CASARGVDEQFF
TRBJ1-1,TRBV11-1,CASSGGNWNTEAFF
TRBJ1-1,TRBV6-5,CASRDAGTANTEAFF